A single sample is the source of the 17 T cell receptor beta chains below, sequenced in a study of blood T cell repertoires in COVID-19. Some clones are missing from TCRdb's copy, which holds only in-frame ones; the method was immunoSEQ multiplex PCR. The data contain tens of thousands of clones, approximately 85% of them singletons. The sequenced sample was peripheral blood. The receptor source for this set is a man aged 60 to 75 with acute or convalescent COVID-19.

This clone was counted only a few times. This chain joins TRBV3-1 (or the pseudogene TRBV3-2) and TRBJ2-1; no clear D gene. Germline V lookup: CDR1 LGHDT, CDR2 YNNKEL (reference sequence). V was trimmed by 5 bases and J by 8 bases, leaving 13 bases between them. The CDR3 loop spans 13 amino acids. In DNA, the CDR3 is TGTGCCAGCAGCGACCGGGTGGTGGATGAGCAGTTCTTC. As protein: CASSDRVVDEQFF.

In DNA, the CDR3 is TGTGCCAGCAGCCCATCCGACAGGGGTGGGAACACTGAAGCTTTCTTT. The encoded protein is CASSPSDRGGNTEAFF. The genes are TRBV3-1 (or the pseudogene TRBV3-2) and TRBJ1-1; 8 bases align to TRBD1. CDR3 length: 16 amino acids. The ends lost 4 bases at V and 1 base at J; junction bases unmatched: 8. CDR1 is LGHDT and CDR2 is YNNKEL in the germline V gene (reference sequence).

This clone is medium-sized by share. The chain combines TRBV10-3 with TRBJ2-2; TRBD1 matches at 8 bases. The CDR3 covers 15 residues. V gave up 6 bases and J gave up 3 bases; unmatched junction bases: 6. Germline V gives CDR1 ENHRY, CDR2 SYGVKD. CDR3 loop: CAIRGSTGDTGELFF. In DNA form, the CDR3 reads TGTGCCATCAGGGGCTCGACAGGGGACACCGGGGAGCTGTTTTTT.

V usage is TRBV9 and J usage is TRBJ1-6; D remains unclear. This CDR3 is 12 amino acids long. Trimming pared 4 bases from V and 10 bases from J, leaving 9 bases between. Germline V lookup: CDR1 SGDLS, CDR2 YYNGEE. The CDR3 DNA sequence: TGTGCCAGCAGCACCCTAACGTCACCCCTCCACTTT. It encodes CASSTLTSPLHF.

This chain connects TRBV30 to TRBJ2-7, with a possible D match to TRBD2 (5 bases). Germline V gene lookup returns CDR1 GTSNPN and CDR2 SVGIG (reference sequence). Deletions cut 4 bases from V and 0 bases from J, with 10 bases between. The CDR3 consists of 13 residues. The CDR3 is CAWTPGDSYEQYF. The CDR3 nucleotides read TGTGCCTGGACTCCCGGGGACTCCTACGAGCAGTACTTC.

CDR3 region: CASSRDGANVLTF. The CDR3 region has the DNA TGTGCCAGCAGTCGGGATGGGGCCAACGTCCTGACTTTC. The J gene is TRBJ2-6, the V gene TRBV28, with D maybe TRBD2 (5 bases). V shed 5 bases and J shed 3 bases, with 5 bases lying between them. Per germline, CDR1 MDHEN and CDR2 SYDVKM. The CDR3 loop spans 13 amino acids.

This clone showed up just once. V and J are TRBV7-9 and TRBJ2-6, with unresolved D. The CDR3 is made up of 18 amino acids. The germline CDR1 and CDR2 sequences are SEHNR and FQNEAQ (reference sequence). V lost 5 bases to trimming and J lost 0 bases, with 17 bases between them. Here the CDR3 reads CASSPRPGLSSGANVLTF. CDR3 nucleotides: TGTGCCAGCAGCCCAAGGCCAGGTTTGAGCTCTGGGGCCAACGTCCTGACTTTC.

This clone turned up a few times. The rearrangement links TRBV5-4 to TRBJ2-1; TRBD2 agrees at 10 bases. CDR3 size: 15 residues. CDR1 SGHNT and CDR2 YYREEE come from the germline V gene (reference sequence). Germline trimming cut 1 base from V and 6 bases from J; bases unmatched to any gene: 4. The CDR3 sequence is CASSLKLAGTNEQFF. For the CDR3, the DNA is TGTGCCAGCAGCTTGAAACTAGCGGGAACCAATGAGCAGTTCTTC.

The rearrangement uses TRBV12-3 or TRBV12-4 and TRBJ2-7; D perhaps matches TRBD1 (6 bases). The CDR3 is made up of 13 amino acids. V lost 3 bases to trimming and J lost 4 bases, with 10 bases between them. CDR3 region: CASSFDGQYEQYF. CDR3 nucleotide sequence: TGTGCCAGCAGTTTCGACGGACAGTACGAGCAGTACTTC.

In DNA form, the CDR3 reads TGTGCCAGCAGTTATGGGGGGGCGGATGAAAAACTGTTTTTT. Protein: CASSYGGADEKLFF. The V call is TRBV6-5, the J call TRBJ1-4, with a weak D call TRBD1 (6 bases). V shed 3 bases and J shed 6 bases, with 11 bases lying between them. Germline assignment: CDR1 MNHEY and CDR2 SVGAGI. CDR3 length: 14 amino acids.

This rearrangement joins TRBV5-6 to TRBJ2-5; maybe TRBD1 (7 bases). Germline CDR1 and CDR2: SGHDT and YYEEEE. This CDR3 region has 13 residues. Trimming took off 5 bases at V and 6 bases at J, with 14 bases between the two ends. The CDR3, as DNA: TGTGCCAGCAGACGCCAGGGGGGCAAGACCCAGTACTTC. Translating it yields CASRRQGGKTQYF.

The CDR3 reads CASRRTGGGQPQHF. The CDR3 DNA is TGTGCCAGCAGGCGGACAGGGGGAGGGCAGCCCCAGCATTTT. The V and J genes are TRBV28 and TRBJ1-5; 10 nucleotides line up with TRBD1. The CDR3 spans 14 residues. Germline trimming cut 6 bases from V and 7 bases from J; bases unmatched to any gene: 6. Germline V gene data show CDR1 as MDHEN and CDR2 as SYDVKM.

This chain joins TRBV6-5 and TRBJ2-7; TRBD1 matches 7 bases. V dropped 5 bases and J dropped 1; count of bases not matched to a gene: 8. This CDR3 is built from 15 residues. Germline values: CDR1 MNHEY, CDR2 SVGAGI. CDR3 amino acids: CASSLGQVGSYEQYF. The CDR3 nucleotides are TGTGCCAGCAGTCTAGGACAGGTGGGGTCCTACGAGCAGTACTTC.

The chain carries TRBV3-1 (or the pseudogene TRBV3-2) and TRBJ1-3; D remains unclear. Germline-derived CDR1 and CDR2 are LGHDT and YNNKEL (reference sequence). Trimming took 4 bases from V and 0 from J, leaving 7 bases between them. CDR3 length equals 14 residues. CDR3 amino acids: CASSRGLSGNTIYF. The DNA for the CDR3 is TGTGCCAGCAGCCGTGGACTCTCTGGAAACACCATATATTTT.

This chain uses TRBV30 with TRBJ1-1; D gene unclear. Germline loops: CDR1 GTSNPN, CDR2 SVGIG (reference sequence). V lost 8 bases, J lost 1 base, and 8 bases lay in between. The length of the CDR3 is 11 residues. Here the CDR3 DNA reads TGTGCCGCGGGGAGGAACACTGAAGCTTTCTTT. Protein product: CAAGRNTEAFF.

The V and J genes are TRBV7-2 and TRBJ1-6; possible D gene TRBD1, 5 bases. The CDR3 has 16 residues. CDR1 SGHTA and CDR2 FQGNSA come from the germline V gene. V lost 6 bases, J lost 7 bases, and 19 bases lay in between. In nucleotides, the CDR3 is TGTGCCAGCAGAACCCGTGGGGCAGTCTTAAATTCACCCCTCCACTTT. As protein: CASRTRGAVLNSPLHF. The variable domain in full, completed from reference TRBV7-2 and TRBJ1-6, reads GAGVSQSPSNKVTEKGKDVELRCDPISGHTALYWYRQSLGQGLEFLIYFQGNSAPDKSGLPSDRFSAERTGGSVSTLTIQRTQQEDSAVYLCASRTRGAVLNSPLHFGNGTRLTVT.

This clone was observed once. The chain joins TRBV30 to TRBJ2-7; 9 nucleotides match TRBD2. This CDR3 is built from 17 residues. The V gene end was trimmed by 2 bases and the J gene end by 0 bases; junction bases not matched to a gene: 11. The germline CDR1 and CDR2 sequences are GTSNPN and SVGIG (reference sequence). CDR3 sequence: CAWSIQLGLANSYEQYF. The CDR3 nucleotides are TGTGCCTGGAGTATCCAACTGGGACTAGCAAACTCCTACGAGCAGTACTTC.